This TCR beta chain comes out of a study of T-cell reconstitution after alpha-beta-depleted transplantation in children. Unique molecular identifiers were used in preparing the TCRbeta library. TCRdb reanalysed the PCR reads using MiXCR and keeps one entry per CDR3 protein. Counted here are over 400,000 distinct CDR3 sequences, over 40% occurring once; the ten biggest clones make up 27%. CDR3 length: 15 amino acids. In germline, CDR1 is KGHSH, CDR2 LQKENI. V was trimmed by 1 base and J by 3 bases, leaving 12 bases between them. The chain employs TRBV18 and TRBJ2-5, with D uncertain. The sequence derives from a girl between 2 and 10 years old with aplastic anemia, due to receive a stem cell transplant. This material consisted of PBMCs, taken before TCRalphabeta/CD19-depleted stem cell transplant. The CDR3 here is CASSPLAGSEETQYF. CDR3 nucleotides: TGTGCCAGCTCACCACTGGCAGGATCCGAAGAGACCCAGTACTTC.